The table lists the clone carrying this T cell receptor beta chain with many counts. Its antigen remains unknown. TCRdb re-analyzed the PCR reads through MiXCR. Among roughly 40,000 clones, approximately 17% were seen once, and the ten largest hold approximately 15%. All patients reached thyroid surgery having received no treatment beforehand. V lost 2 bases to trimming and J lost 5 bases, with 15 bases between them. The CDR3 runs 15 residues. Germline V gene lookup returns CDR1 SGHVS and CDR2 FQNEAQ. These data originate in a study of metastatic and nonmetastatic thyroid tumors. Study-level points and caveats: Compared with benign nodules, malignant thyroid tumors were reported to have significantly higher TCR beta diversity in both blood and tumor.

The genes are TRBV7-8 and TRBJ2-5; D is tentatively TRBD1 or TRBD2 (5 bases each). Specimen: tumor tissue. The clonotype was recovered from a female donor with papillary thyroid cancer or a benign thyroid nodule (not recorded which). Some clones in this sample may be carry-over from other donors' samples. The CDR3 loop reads CASSLIPQGGETQYF. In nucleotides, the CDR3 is TGTGCCAGCAGCTTAATCCCGCAGGGCGGGGAGACCCAGTACTTC. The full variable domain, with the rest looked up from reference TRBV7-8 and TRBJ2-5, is GAGVSQSPRYKVAKRGQDVALRCDPISGHVSLFWYQQALGQGPEFLTYFQNEAQLDKSGLPSDRFFAERPEGSVSTLKIQRTQQEDSAVYLCASSLIPQGGETQYFGPGTRLLVL.